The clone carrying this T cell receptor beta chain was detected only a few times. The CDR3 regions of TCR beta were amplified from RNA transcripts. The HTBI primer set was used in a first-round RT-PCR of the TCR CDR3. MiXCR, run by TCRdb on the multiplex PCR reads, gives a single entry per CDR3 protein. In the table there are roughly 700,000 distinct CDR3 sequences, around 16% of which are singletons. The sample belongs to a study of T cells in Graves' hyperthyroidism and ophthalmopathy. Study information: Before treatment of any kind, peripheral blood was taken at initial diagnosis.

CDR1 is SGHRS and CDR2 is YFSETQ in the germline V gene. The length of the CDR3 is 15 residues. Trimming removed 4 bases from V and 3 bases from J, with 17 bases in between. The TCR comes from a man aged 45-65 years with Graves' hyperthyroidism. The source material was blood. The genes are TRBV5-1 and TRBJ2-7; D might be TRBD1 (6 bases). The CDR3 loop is CASSPQRTADYEQYF. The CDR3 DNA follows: TGCGCCAGCAGCCCGCAGAGGACAGCTGACTACGAGCAGTACTTC.